This TCR beta chain appears in the sequencing data of a study of shared clonotypes between healthy human individuals. Study-wide context: Researchers drew samples from two women and a few men aged 18 to 49. CD4 naive cells filled three plates per donor, CD4 memory three, CD8 naive two and CD8 memory one.

The CDR3 length is 15 residues. Losses at the gene ends were 2 bases for V and 1 base for J; bases not matched to a gene: 3. CDR1 is MNHEY and CDR2 is SVGAGI in the germline V gene. With regard to this clone: The target antigen is unknown. The sample has other DNA sequences that encode this CDR3 too.

Recent acute infections and vaccinations were absent in the healthy HIV-negative adult donors. The method was immunoSEQ multiplex PCR; TCRdb's version includes in-frame clones alone and lacks a portion of them. Of around 1.4 million clones listed, approximately 98.5% are singletons. Overall study results and limits: Non-shared clonotypes displayed generation probabilities falling below those of clonotypes present in all four donors.

The sequenced sample was naive CD4+ T cells sorted from blood. Subset defined: CD45RA+ positively selected. V gene TRBV6-5 combines with J gene TRBJ2-3; 7 bases line up with TRBD1. The source is a man younger than 40 in good health. The CDR3 here is CASSYRTGGTDTQYF. The CDR3 DNA reads TGTGCCAGCAGTTACCGGACAGGAGGCACAGATACGCAGTATTTT.